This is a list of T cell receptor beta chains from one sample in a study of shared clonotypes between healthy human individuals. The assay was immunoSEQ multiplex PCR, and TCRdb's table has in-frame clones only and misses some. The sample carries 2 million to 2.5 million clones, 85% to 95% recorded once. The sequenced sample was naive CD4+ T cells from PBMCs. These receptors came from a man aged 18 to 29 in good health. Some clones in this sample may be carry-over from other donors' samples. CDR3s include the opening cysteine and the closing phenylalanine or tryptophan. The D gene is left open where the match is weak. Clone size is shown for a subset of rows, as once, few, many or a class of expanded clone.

cdr3_aa: CASSDPPGGDQETQYF
cdr3_nt: TGTGCCAGCAGTGACCCCCCAGGGGGGGACCAAGAGACCCAGTACTTC
d_call: .
j_call: TRBJ2-5
cdr3_length: 16
v_call: TRBV25-1
clone_size: .

cdr3_aa: CAWSVNRETGELFF
cdr3_nt: TGTGCCTGGAGTGTAAACAGGGAGACCGGGGAGCTGTTTTTT
d_call: .
j_call: TRBJ2-2
cdr3_length: 14
v_call: TRBV30
clone_size: few

cdr3_aa: CAIARASGNHNEQFF
cdr3_nt: TGTGCCATTGCCCGGGCTAGCGGGAACCACAATGAGCAGTTCTTC
d_call: TRBD2
j_call: TRBJ2-1
cdr3_length: 15
v_call: TRBV5-4
clone_size: .

cdr3_aa: CAISESLAGGTNTGELFF
cdr3_nt: TGTGCCATCAGTGAATCGCTAGCGGGAGGAACGAACACCGGGGAGCTGTTTTTT
d_call: TRBD2
j_call: TRBJ2-2
cdr3_length: 18
v_call: TRBV10-3
clone_size: .

cdr3_aa: CASSILTWEIDEQYF
cdr3_nt: TGTGCCAGTAGTATACTCACCTGGGAAATCGACGAGCAGTACTTC
d_call: .
j_call: TRBJ2-7
cdr3_length: 15
v_call: TRBV19
clone_size: .

cdr3_aa: CASSLVSISAEQYF
cdr3_nt: TGTGCCAGCAGCTTAGTGTCTATTTCGGCCGAGCAGTACTTC
d_call: .
j_call: TRBJ2-7
cdr3_length: 14
v_call: TRBV7-2
clone_size: .

cdr3_aa: CASSPPTDPTPGDTQYF
cdr3_nt: TGTGCCAGCAGCCCACCCACCGACCCGACCCCGGGAGATACGCAGTATTTT
d_call: .
j_call: TRBJ2-3
cdr3_length: 17
v_call: TRBV7-2
clone_size: .

cdr3_aa: CASSHGGGNQPQHF
cdr3_nt: TGTGCCAGCAGCCACGGAGGGGGAAATCAGCCCCAGCATTTT
d_call: .
j_call: TRBJ1-5
cdr3_length: 14
v_call: TRBV16
clone_size: .

cdr3_aa: CASSLKSSQETQYF
cdr3_nt: TGTGCCAGCAGTTTAAAGTCTAGCCAAGAGACCCAGTACTTC
d_call: .
j_call: TRBJ2-5
cdr3_length: 14
v_call: TRBV27
clone_size: .

cdr3_aa: CASSLAIGGGSTDTQYF
cdr3_nt: TGCGCCAGCAGCTTGGCCATAGGTGGCGGGAGTACAGATACGCAGTATTTT
d_call: TRBD2
j_call: TRBJ2-3
cdr3_length: 17
v_call: TRBV5-1
clone_size: .

cdr3_aa: CASSLVGRETQYF
cdr3_nt: TGTGCCAGCAGCTTGGTTGGAAGGGAGACCCAGTACTTC
d_call: .
j_call: TRBJ2-5
cdr3_length: 13
v_call: TRBV5-6
clone_size: .

cdr3_aa: CASSQATGGQNEQFF
cdr3_nt: TGCGCCAGCAGCCAAGCTACGGGAGGGCAGAATGAGCAGTTCTTC
d_call: TRBD2
j_call: TRBJ2-1
cdr3_length: 15
v_call: TRBV4-1
clone_size: .

cdr3_aa: CASSLTGAYVF
cdr3_nt: TGCGCCAGCAGCTTGACTGGGGCGTATGTCTTC
d_call: .
j_call: TRBJ2-1
cdr3_length: 11
v_call: TRBV5-1
clone_size: .

cdr3_aa: CASSLGRAKNIQYF
cdr3_nt: TGCGCCAGCAGCTTGGGGCGGGCCAAAAACATTCAGTACTTC
d_call: .
j_call: TRBJ2-4
cdr3_length: 14
v_call: TRBV5-1
clone_size: .

cdr3_aa: CASSFPGPLGFEQYF
cdr3_nt: TGTGCCAGCAGTTTCCCCGGGCCCTTAGGGTTCGAGCAGTACTTC
d_call: .
j_call: TRBJ2-7
cdr3_length: 15
v_call: TRBV28
clone_size: .

cdr3_aa: CASSARGGRGEQYF
cdr3_nt: TGTGCCAGTAGTGCCAGGGGGGGACGGGGCGAGCAGTACTTC
d_call: .
j_call: TRBJ2-7
cdr3_length: 14
v_call: TRBV19
clone_size: .

cdr3_aa: CASSFVEDEKLFF
cdr3_nt: TGTGCCAGCAGTTTCGTAGAGGATGAAAAACTGTTTTTT
d_call: .
j_call: TRBJ1-4
cdr3_length: 13
v_call: TRBV28
clone_size: once

cdr3_aa: CASSSGSPFTGYTF
cdr3_nt: TGTGCCAGCAGTTCCGGGTCCCCTTTCACTGGCTACACCTTC
d_call: .
j_call: TRBJ1-2
cdr3_length: 14
v_call: TRBV27
clone_size: .

cdr3_aa: CASRTKVNYGYTF
cdr3_nt: TGTGCCAGCAGGACGAAGGTGAACTATGGCTACACCTTC
d_call: .
j_call: TRBJ1-2
cdr3_length: 13
v_call: TRBV6-5
clone_size: .

cdr3_aa: CASSGRLASSYNEQFF
cdr3_nt: TGTGCCAGCAGTGGACGACTAGCTTCGTCCTACAATGAGCAGTTCTTC
d_call: TRBD2
j_call: TRBJ2-1
cdr3_length: 16
v_call: TRBV6-1
clone_size: .

cdr3_aa: CASSLFQGMRAFF
cdr3_nt: TGTGCCAGCAGCTTATTTCAGGGTATGAGAGCTTTCTTT
d_call: .
j_call: TRBJ1-1
cdr3_length: 13
v_call: TRBV7-9
clone_size: .

cdr3_aa: CASSKGPPGQGTRYEQYF
cdr3_nt: TGCGCCAGCAGCAAAGGACCCCCGGGACAGGGGACTCGGTACGAGCAGTACTTC
d_call: TRBD1
j_call: TRBJ2-7
cdr3_length: 18
v_call: TRBV4-1
clone_size: .

cdr3_aa: CASSEVLARRQPQHF
cdr3_nt: TGTGCCAGCAGTGAGGTCCTCGCAAGGAGACAGCCCCAGCATTTT
d_call: .
j_call: TRBJ1-5
cdr3_length: 15
v_call: TRBV2
clone_size: .

cdr3_aa: CASSLEGRLSGNTIYF
cdr3_nt: TGTGCCAGCAGCTTGGAAGGTCGGCTCTCTGGAAACACCATATATTTT
d_call: .
j_call: TRBJ1-3
cdr3_length: 16
v_call: TRBV5-6
clone_size: .

cdr3_aa: CASSGQGAFGYTF
cdr3_nt: TGCGCCAGCAGCGGACAGGGGGCTTTTGGCTACACCTTC
d_call: TRBD1
j_call: TRBJ1-2
cdr3_length: 13
v_call: TRBV5-1
clone_size: .

cdr3_aa: CASKRTSDTDTQYF
cdr3_nt: TGTGCCAGCAAAAGGACTAGCGACACAGATACGCAGTATTTT
d_call: TRBD2
j_call: TRBJ2-3
cdr3_length: 14
v_call: TRBV9
clone_size: once

cdr3_aa: CASSTGYGYTF
cdr3_nt: TGTGCCAGTAGTACAGGGTACGGCTACACCTTC
d_call: .
j_call: TRBJ1-2
cdr3_length: 11
v_call: TRBV19
clone_size: .

cdr3_aa: CSAGGFYEKLFF
cdr3_nt: TGCAGCGCGGGAGGGTTCTATGAAAAACTGTTTTTT
d_call: .
j_call: TRBJ1-4
cdr3_length: 12
v_call: TRBV29-1
clone_size: .

cdr3_aa: CAWSRTGGSYEQYF
cdr3_nt: TGTGCCTGGAGTCGGACAGGGGGCTCCTACGAGCAGTACTTC
d_call: TRBD1
j_call: TRBJ2-7
cdr3_length: 14
v_call: TRBV30
clone_size: .

cdr3_aa: CASCPTGGILGGYTF
cdr3_nt: TGTGCCTCCTGCCCGACAGGGGGGATTTTGGGTGGCTACACCTTC
d_call: TRBD1
j_call: TRBJ1-2
cdr3_length: 15
v_call: TRBV30
clone_size: .

cdr3_aa: CASSPLLTNQQPQHF
cdr3_nt: TGTGCCAGCAGTCCCCTTCTGACCAATCAACAGCCCCAGCATTTT
d_call: .
j_call: TRBJ1-5
cdr3_length: 15
v_call: TRBV27
clone_size: .

cdr3_aa: CASSFGGTTNEKLFF
cdr3_nt: TGTGCCAGCAGCTTCGGCGGGACAACTAATGAAAAACTGTTTTTT
d_call: .
j_call: TRBJ1-4
cdr3_length: 15
v_call: TRBV5-4
clone_size: .

cdr3_aa: CASSFRGSLQVDTQYF
cdr3_nt: TGTGCCAGCAGCTTCCGGGGGTCCCTACAGGTGGATACGCAGTATTTT
d_call: .
j_call: TRBJ2-3
cdr3_length: 16
v_call: TRBV7-3
clone_size: .

cdr3_aa: CASSRDRGPYGYTF
cdr3_nt: TGTGCCAGCTCACGGGACAGGGGGCCCTATGGCTACACCTTC
d_call: TRBD1
j_call: TRBJ1-2
cdr3_length: 14
v_call: TRBV18
clone_size: .

cdr3_aa: CASSPRRDSNEQFF
cdr3_nt: TGTGCCAGCTCACCACGACGGGATAGTAATGAGCAGTTCTTC
d_call: .
j_call: TRBJ2-1
cdr3_length: 14
v_call: TRBV18
clone_size: .

cdr3_aa: CASSTGTGYNEQFF
cdr3_nt: TGCGCCAGCAGCACAGGGACAGGGTACAATGAGCAGTTCTTC
d_call: TRBD1
j_call: TRBJ2-1
cdr3_length: 14
v_call: TRBV5-1
clone_size: .

cdr3_aa: CASSSSRNTGELFF
cdr3_nt: TGTGCCAGCAGCTCCAGCAGGAACACCGGGGAGCTGTTTTTT
d_call: .
j_call: TRBJ2-2
cdr3_length: 14
v_call: TRBV7-2
clone_size: .

cdr3_aa: CASNSRESYEQYF
cdr3_nt: TGTGCCAGCAACTCCAGGGAGTCCTACGAGCAGTACTTC
d_call: .
j_call: TRBJ2-7
cdr3_length: 13
v_call: TRBV21-1
clone_size: .

cdr3_aa: CASSIVFTGDGQYF
cdr3_nt: TGTGCCAGTAGTATTGTTTTCACAGGGGACGGGCAGTACTTC
d_call: TRBD1
j_call: TRBJ2-7
cdr3_length: 14
v_call: TRBV19
clone_size: .

cdr3_aa: CASGGAPGEQYF
cdr3_nt: TGTGCCAGCGGGGGGGCCCCGGGCGAGCAGTACTTC
d_call: .
j_call: TRBJ2-7
cdr3_length: 12
v_call: TRBV28
clone_size: .

cdr3_aa: CASSDRLAGGRDTQYF
cdr3_nt: TGTGCCAGCAGCGACAGACTAGCGGGAGGGCGAGATACGCAGTATTTT
d_call: TRBD2
j_call: TRBJ2-3
cdr3_length: 16
v_call: TRBV7-8
clone_size: .

cdr3_aa: CASGAGRMGNEQFF
cdr3_nt: TGTGCCAGTGGAGCTGGGAGGATGGGCAATGAGCAGTTCTTC
d_call: .
j_call: TRBJ2-1
cdr3_length: 14
v_call: TRBV19
clone_size: .

cdr3_aa: CASSYFGTTDTQYF
cdr3_nt: TGTGCCAGCAGCTATTTCGGGACCACAGATACGCAGTATTTT
d_call: .
j_call: TRBJ2-3
cdr3_length: 14
v_call: TRBV2
clone_size: .

cdr3_aa: CASSPGTSGSTDTQYF
cdr3_nt: TGTGCCAGCAGCCCCGGGACTAGCGGGAGCACAGATACGCAGTATTTT
d_call: TRBD2
j_call: TRBJ2-3
cdr3_length: 16
v_call: TRBV7-3
clone_size: .

cdr3_aa: CASSEAASPWETQYF
cdr3_nt: TGTGCCAGCAGTGAAGCGGCTAGCCCGTGGGAGACCCAGTACTTC
d_call: .
j_call: TRBJ2-5
cdr3_length: 15
v_call: TRBV6-1
clone_size: .

cdr3_aa: CASSRYPGGNTIYF
cdr3_nt: TGTGCCAGCAGTCGATACCCAGGGGGAAACACCATATATTTT
d_call: .
j_call: TRBJ1-3
cdr3_length: 14
v_call: TRBV27
clone_size: .

cdr3_aa: CASSIGGSINQPQHF
cdr3_nt: TGTGCCAGTAGTATAGGAGGGTCAATCAATCAGCCCCAGCATTTT
d_call: .
j_call: TRBJ1-5
cdr3_length: 15
v_call: TRBV19
clone_size: .

cdr3_aa: CASSLNGAERDTQYF
cdr3_nt: TGCGCCAGCAGCTTAAATGGGGCAGAGCGAGATACGCAGTATTTT
d_call: .
j_call: TRBJ2-3
cdr3_length: 15
v_call: TRBV5-1
clone_size: once

cdr3_aa: CASSGWKTGENYGYTF
cdr3_nt: TGTGCCAGCAGCGGGTGGAAGACAGGCGAAAACTATGGCTACACCTTC
d_call: .
j_call: TRBJ1-2
cdr3_length: 16
v_call: TRBV9
clone_size: .

cdr3_aa: CASSDPREGGNQPQHF
cdr3_nt: TGTGCCAGCAGTGACCCCAGGGAGGGTGGAAATCAGCCCCAGCATTTT
d_call: .
j_call: TRBJ1-5
cdr3_length: 16
v_call: TRBV2
clone_size: .

cdr3_aa: CASGLVPNRNSNQPQHF
cdr3_nt: TGTGCTAGTGGTTTGGTACCGAACAGGAATAGCAATCAGCCCCAGCATTTT
d_call: .
j_call: TRBJ1-5
cdr3_length: 17
v_call: TRBV12-5
clone_size: once

cdr3_aa: CASSTPGQEVF
cdr3_nt: TGTGCCAGCAGTACTCCGGGACAGGAAGTCTTC
d_call: TRBD1
j_call: TRBJ2-1
cdr3_length: 11
v_call: TRBV28
clone_size: .

cdr3_aa: CATSRDRGRARETQYF
cdr3_nt: TGTGCCACCAGCAGAGATCGCGGGAGGGCTAGAGAGACCCAGTACTTC
d_call: TRBD2
j_call: TRBJ2-5
cdr3_length: 16
v_call: TRBV15
clone_size: .

cdr3_aa: CASSYPSGTGGGGLNTEAFF
cdr3_nt: TGCGCCAGCAGCTACCCGTCCGGGACAGGGGGCGGAGGGCTGAACACTGAAGCTTTCTTT
d_call: TRBD1
j_call: TRBJ1-1
cdr3_length: 20
v_call: TRBV5-1
clone_size: .

cdr3_aa: CASSRGGTEAFF
cdr3_nt: TGTGCCAGCAGCCGCGGGGGCACTGAAGCTTTCTTT
d_call: .
j_call: TRBJ1-1
cdr3_length: 12
v_call: TRBV6-5
clone_size: .

cdr3_aa: CASSPPGQGAYIQYF
cdr3_nt: TGTGCCAGCAGCCCTCCGGGACAGGGGGCCTACATTCAGTACTTC
d_call: TRBD1
j_call: TRBJ2-4
cdr3_length: 15
v_call: TRBV4-2
clone_size: .

cdr3_aa: CASSIGVNTEAFF
cdr3_nt: TGTGCCAGTAGTATTGGGGTTAACACTGAAGCTTTCTTT
d_call: .
j_call: TRBJ1-1
cdr3_length: 13
v_call: TRBV19
clone_size: .

cdr3_aa: CASSWAAGGPNEQYF
cdr3_nt: TGTGCCAGCAGCTGGGCCGCGGGAGGGCCTAACGAGCAGTACTTC
d_call: TRBD2
j_call: TRBJ2-7
cdr3_length: 15
v_call: TRBV11-3
clone_size: .